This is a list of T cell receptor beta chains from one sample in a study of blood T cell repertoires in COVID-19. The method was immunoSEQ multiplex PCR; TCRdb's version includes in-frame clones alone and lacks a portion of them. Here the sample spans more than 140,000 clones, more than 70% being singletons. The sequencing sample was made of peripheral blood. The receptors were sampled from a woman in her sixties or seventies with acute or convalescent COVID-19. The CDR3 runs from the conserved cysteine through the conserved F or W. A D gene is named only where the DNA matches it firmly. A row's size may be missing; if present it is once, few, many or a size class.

CDR3nt: TGTGCCAGCAGCCCCTCAGGGCTCAAGGAGGAGACCCAGTACTTC
CDR3aa: CASSPSGLKEETQYF
len: 15
d_gene: -
v_gene: TRBV11-3
j_gene: TRBJ2-5
abundance: -

CDR3nt: TGTGCCAGTAGTATTTTCGGTCTTAGACAGGGGGCTTCTAACTATGGCTACACCTTC
CDR3aa: CASSIFGLRQGASNYGYTF
len: 19
d_gene: TRBD1
v_gene: TRBV19
j_gene: TRBJ1-2
abundance: -

CDR3nt: TGTGCCAGCAGGGACGTACAGGGGTTGTATGGCTACACCTTC
CDR3aa: CASRDVQGLYGYTF
len: 14
d_gene: TRBD1
v_gene: TRBV6-6
j_gene: TRBJ1-2
abundance: -

CDR3nt: TGTGCCAGCAGCCAAGATAGAGTCAGCGTCAATGAGCAGTTCTTC
CDR3aa: CASSQDRVSVNEQFF
len: 15
d_gene: -
v_gene: TRBV3-1/TRBV3-2
j_gene: TRBJ2-1
abundance: once

CDR3nt: TGTGCCAGCAGTTTCGGACAGGGAAACACTGAAGCTTTCTTT
CDR3aa: CASSFGQGNTEAFF
len: 14
d_gene: TRBD1
v_gene: TRBV27
j_gene: TRBJ1-1
abundance: -

CDR3nt: TGTGCCTGGAGCGGGACACACTATGGCTACACCTTC
CDR3aa: CAWSGTHYGYTF
len: 12
d_gene: -
v_gene: TRBV30
j_gene: TRBJ1-2
abundance: -

CDR3nt: TGTGCCAGCAGCCGCGGGGACAGGGGGCGCGATGAGCAGTTCTTC
CDR3aa: CASSRGDRGRDEQFF
len: 15
d_gene: TRBD1
v_gene: TRBV9
j_gene: TRBJ2-1
abundance: -

CDR3nt: TGTGCCAGCAGCGTAGACCCCGGCTCTGGAAACACCATATATTTT
CDR3aa: CASSVDPGSGNTIYF
len: 15
d_gene: -
v_gene: TRBV9
j_gene: TRBJ1-3
abundance: -

CDR3nt: TGTGCCAGCAGCGCCGGACAGGGTAGTGTATATGGCTACACCTTC
CDR3aa: CASSAGQGSVYGYTF
len: 15
d_gene: TRBD1
v_gene: TRBV6-5
j_gene: TRBJ1-2
abundance: -

CDR3nt: TGTGCCAGCAGTTTAGCTAGCGGGGGGGCGAACACCGGGGAGCTGTTTTTT
CDR3aa: CASSLASGGANTGELFF
len: 17
d_gene: TRBD2
v_gene: TRBV27
j_gene: TRBJ2-2
abundance: few

CDR3nt: TGTGCCATCAGTGACCGGGACTTCAGCACAGATACGCAGTATTTT
CDR3aa: CAISDRDFSTDTQYF
len: 15
d_gene: -
v_gene: TRBV10-3
j_gene: TRBJ2-3
abundance: -

CDR3nt: TGTGCCAGCAGCAGGTCGGAGAAGGCGGGTGGCTACACCTTC
CDR3aa: CASSRSEKAGGYTF
len: 14
d_gene: -
v_gene: TRBV6-5
j_gene: TRBJ1-2
abundance: -

CDR3nt: TGTGCCAGCAGTTTATCGACTAGCGGGGGGGCGCAGACCCAGTACTTC
CDR3aa: CASSLSTSGGAQTQYF
len: 16
d_gene: TRBD2
v_gene: TRBV28
j_gene: TRBJ2-5
abundance: -

CDR3nt: TGTGCCAGCAGTACACGGACTAGCGGTACAGATACGCAGTATTTT
CDR3aa: CASSTRTSGTDTQYF
len: 15
d_gene: TRBD2
v_gene: TRBV6-5
j_gene: TRBJ2-3
abundance: -

CDR3nt: TGTGCCAGCAGTGACAGGGGGCGCGTGAACACTGAAGCTTTCTTT
CDR3aa: CASSDRGRVNTEAFF
len: 15
d_gene: TRBD1
v_gene: TRBV6-1
j_gene: TRBJ1-1
abundance: -

CDR3nt: TGCAGTGCTAGAAGAGGCGAGACCCAGTACTTC
CDR3aa: CSARRGETQYF
len: 11
d_gene: -
v_gene: TRBV20-1
j_gene: TRBJ2-5
abundance: -

CDR3nt: TGTGCCAGCAGCTTACTCGGGGGTTCAGATACGCAGTATTTT
CDR3aa: CASSLLGGSDTQYF
len: 14
d_gene: -
v_gene: TRBV7-9
j_gene: TRBJ2-3
abundance: -

CDR3nt: TGCGCCAGCAGCCAAGATAAGCGGGGGGCCAGCACAGATACGCAGTATTTT
CDR3aa: CASSQDKRGASTDTQYF
len: 17
d_gene: TRBD2
v_gene: TRBV4-1
j_gene: TRBJ2-3
abundance: -

CDR3nt: TGTGCCAGCAGCCAAGGGGGGGGCATAAGATCCCTCCACTTT
CDR3aa: CASSQGGGIRSLHF
len: 14
d_gene: -
v_gene: TRBV3-1/TRBV3-2
j_gene: TRBJ1-6
abundance: -

CDR3nt: TGTGCCAGTAGTGATGCGCCAGATACGCAGTATTTT
CDR3aa: CASSDAPDTQYF
len: 12
d_gene: -
v_gene: TRBV19
j_gene: TRBJ2-3
abundance: -

CDR3nt: TGCGCCAGCAGCTTAGGACAGACCCAAGAGACCCAGTACTTC
CDR3aa: CASSLGQTQETQYF
len: 14
d_gene: -
v_gene: TRBV5-1
j_gene: TRBJ2-5
abundance: once

CDR3nt: TGTGCCAGCAGCTTATTCGTTGGGGGGTATAATTCACCCCTCCACTTT
CDR3aa: CASSLFVGGYNSPLHF
len: 16
d_gene: -
v_gene: TRBV7-9
j_gene: TRBJ1-6
abundance: -

CDR3nt: TGTGCCAGCAGCTTGGAGACAGGGGTTGAGGCTTTCTTT
CDR3aa: CASSLETGVEAFF
len: 13
d_gene: TRBD1
v_gene: TRBV5-4
j_gene: TRBJ1-1
abundance: -

CDR3nt: TGTGCCAGCAGCTTAACAGTGACGGATACGCAGTATTTT
CDR3aa: CASSLTVTDTQYF
len: 13
d_gene: -
v_gene: TRBV11-2
j_gene: TRBJ2-3
abundance: -

CDR3nt: TGTGCCAGCGGCCTCACACCTAGGCAGTACTTC
CDR3aa: CASGLTPRQYF
len: 11
d_gene: -
v_gene: TRBV28
j_gene: TRBJ2-7
abundance: -

CDR3nt: TGTGCCTGGAGTAAAGGGGTAAATCAGCCCCAGCATTTT
CDR3aa: CAWSKGVNQPQHF
len: 13
d_gene: -
v_gene: TRBV30
j_gene: TRBJ1-5
abundance: -

CDR3nt: TGTGCCAGCAGCTCACAGGCCCACTATGGCTACACCTTC
CDR3aa: CASSSQAHYGYTF
len: 13
d_gene: -
v_gene: TRBV5-6
j_gene: TRBJ1-2
abundance: few

CDR3nt: TGTGCCAGCAGCCAAGATTACGCGGGGGGCCTCTACAATGAGCAGTTCTTC
CDR3aa: CASSQDYAGGLYNEQFF
len: 17
d_gene: TRBD2
v_gene: TRBV3-1/TRBV3-2
j_gene: TRBJ2-1
abundance: -

CDR3nt: TGTGCCAGCAGCTTAGTAAGCGCGAACACTGAAGCTTTCTTT
CDR3aa: CASSLVSANTEAFF
len: 14
d_gene: -
v_gene: TRBV7-9
j_gene: TRBJ1-1
abundance: -

CDR3nt: TGTGCCAGCAGCCTGTCTAGCGGGGGTCCGGACGAGCAGTACTTC
CDR3aa: CASSLSSGGPDEQYF
len: 15
d_gene: TRBD2
v_gene: TRBV9
j_gene: TRBJ2-7
abundance: -

CDR3nt: TGTGCCAGCAGTCACACTTCCGGACTCTATCAGCCCCAGCATTTT
CDR3aa: CASSHTSGLYQPQHF
len: 15
d_gene: -
v_gene: TRBV6-6
j_gene: TRBJ1-5
abundance: medium-sized

CDR3nt: TGTGCCAGCAGCTCCGGGGGAGCGGGGGCGAACACCGGGGAGCTGTTTTTT
CDR3aa: CASSSGGAGANTGELFF
len: 17
d_gene: TRBD2
v_gene: TRBV7-6
j_gene: TRBJ2-2
abundance: -

CDR3nt: TGTGCCAGCAGTTACGTCCCCGGGGGTTCCAGCTCCTACGAGCAGTACTTC
CDR3aa: CASSYVPGGSSSYEQYF
len: 17
d_gene: -
v_gene: TRBV6-2/TRBV6-3
j_gene: TRBJ2-7
abundance: -

CDR3nt: TGTGCCAGCAGGGGAAAGGACACGACTAATTCACCCCTCCACTTT
CDR3aa: CASRGKDTTNSPLHF
len: 15
d_gene: -
v_gene: TRBV6-5
j_gene: TRBJ1-6
abundance: -

CDR3nt: TGTGCCAGCAGTCACCGGGACTCGAGCTACGAGCAGTACTTC
CDR3aa: CASSHRDSSYEQYF
len: 14
d_gene: -
v_gene: TRBV27
j_gene: TRBJ2-7
abundance: -

CDR3nt: TGTGCCAGCAGCGTAGGGTCAGGGTGGGGCACTGAAGCTTTCTTT
CDR3aa: CASSVGSGWGTEAFF
len: 15
d_gene: -
v_gene: TRBV9
j_gene: TRBJ1-1
abundance: -

CDR3nt: TGTGCCAGCACCGGTGGGACAATTTCCTACGAGCAGTACTTC
CDR3aa: CASTGGTISYEQYF
len: 14
d_gene: -
v_gene: TRBV6-5
j_gene: TRBJ2-7
abundance: -

CDR3nt: TGTGCCACCAGTGATGGGGACAGGGGGTCCTACAATGAGCAGTTCTTC
CDR3aa: CATSDGDRGSYNEQFF
len: 16
d_gene: TRBD1
v_gene: TRBV24-1
j_gene: TRBJ2-1
abundance: -

CDR3nt: TGTGCCAGCAGGAAGCAGGGGTCCCACAATGAGCAGTTCTTC
CDR3aa: CASRKQGSHNEQFF
len: 14
d_gene: -
v_gene: TRBV5-6
j_gene: TRBJ2-1
abundance: -

CDR3nt: TGTGCCAGCAGCTTAGGACAGTTCCAGGGAATCAATCAGCCCCAGCATTTT
CDR3aa: CASSLGQFQGINQPQHF
len: 17
d_gene: -
v_gene: TRBV7-2
j_gene: TRBJ1-5
abundance: -

CDR3nt: TGCGCCAGCAGCCAGGGGACAGGCGGAGAGACCCAGTACTTC
CDR3aa: CASSQGTGGETQYF
len: 14
d_gene: TRBD1
v_gene: TRBV5-1
j_gene: TRBJ2-5
abundance: -